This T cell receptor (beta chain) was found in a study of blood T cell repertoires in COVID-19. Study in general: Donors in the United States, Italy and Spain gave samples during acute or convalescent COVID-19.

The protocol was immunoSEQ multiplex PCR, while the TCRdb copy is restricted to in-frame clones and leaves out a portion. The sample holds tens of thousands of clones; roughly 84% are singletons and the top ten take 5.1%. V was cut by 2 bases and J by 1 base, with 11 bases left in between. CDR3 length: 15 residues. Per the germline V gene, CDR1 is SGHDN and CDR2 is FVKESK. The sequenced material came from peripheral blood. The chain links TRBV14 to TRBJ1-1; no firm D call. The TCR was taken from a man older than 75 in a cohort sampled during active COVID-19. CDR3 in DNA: TGTGCCAGCAGCCAACTTGGCTCACCGAACACTGAAGCTTTCTTT. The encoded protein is CASSQLGSPNTEAFF.